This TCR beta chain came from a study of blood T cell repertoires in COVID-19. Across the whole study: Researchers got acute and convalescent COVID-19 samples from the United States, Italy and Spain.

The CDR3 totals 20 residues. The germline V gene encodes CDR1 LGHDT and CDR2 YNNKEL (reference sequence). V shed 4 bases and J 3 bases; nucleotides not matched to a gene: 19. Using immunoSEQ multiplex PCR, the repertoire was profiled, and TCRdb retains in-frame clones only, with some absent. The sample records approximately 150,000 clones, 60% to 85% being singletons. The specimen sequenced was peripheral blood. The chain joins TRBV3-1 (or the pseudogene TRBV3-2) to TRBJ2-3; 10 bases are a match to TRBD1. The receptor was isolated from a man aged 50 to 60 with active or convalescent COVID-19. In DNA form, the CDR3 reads TGTGCCAGCAGCCCCACGGTGGGCGAAGGACAGGGGGTTTTGACAGATACGCAGTATTTT. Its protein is CASSPTVGEGQGVLTDTQYF.